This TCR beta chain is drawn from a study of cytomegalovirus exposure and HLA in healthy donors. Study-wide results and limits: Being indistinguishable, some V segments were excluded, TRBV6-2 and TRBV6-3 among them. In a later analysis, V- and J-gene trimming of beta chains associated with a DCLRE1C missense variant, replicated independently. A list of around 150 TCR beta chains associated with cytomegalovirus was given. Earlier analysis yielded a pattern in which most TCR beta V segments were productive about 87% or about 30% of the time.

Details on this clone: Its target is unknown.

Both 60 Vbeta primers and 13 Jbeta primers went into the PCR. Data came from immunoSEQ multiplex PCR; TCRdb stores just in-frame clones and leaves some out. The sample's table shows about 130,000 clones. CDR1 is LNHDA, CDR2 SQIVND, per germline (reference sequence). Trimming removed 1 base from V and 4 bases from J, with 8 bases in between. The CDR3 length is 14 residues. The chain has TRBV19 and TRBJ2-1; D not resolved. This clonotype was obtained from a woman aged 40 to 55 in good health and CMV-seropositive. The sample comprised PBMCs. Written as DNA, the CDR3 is TGTGCCAGTAGTATAGGCCAGTTTTACAATGAGCAGTTCTTC. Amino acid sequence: CASSIGQFYNEQFF.